This entry concerns a single T cell receptor beta chain. Germline V gene data show CDR1 as SGDLS and CDR2 as YYNGEE. The CDR3 is made up of 14 amino acids. The germline V and J ends were trimmed by 0 bases and 6 bases, with 7 bases remaining between them. Repertoires were generated with immunoSEQ multiplex PCR, while TCRdb's copy carries only in-frame clones and drops some. The sample carries around 120,000 clones, over 80% recorded once. The entry originates in a study of T cell responses to AZD1222 COVID-19 vaccine. The gene calls are TRBV9 and TRBJ1-6; D is ambiguous. This receptor was obtained from an adult in good health. The sequencing used peripheral blood, collected on day 0 of AZD1222 vaccination. CDR3: CASSVADPNSPLHF. CDR3 nucleotide sequence: TGTGCCAGCAGCGTAGCGGATCCTAATTCACCCCTCCACTTT. Complete variable domain (other parts from reference TRBV9 and TRBJ1-6): DSGVTQTPKHLITATGQRVTLRCSPRSGDLSVYWYQQSLDQGLQFLIQYYNGEERAKGNILERFSAQQFPDLHSELNLSSLELGDSALYFCASSVADPNSPLHFGNGTRLTVT.